These 11 T cell receptor beta chains were all obtained from the same sample, sequenced in a study of CD8+CD57+ T cells in acquired aplastic anemia. Patients who underwent sequencing had shown CD8+CD57+ cell expansion by flow cytometry. It was genomic DNA that served as the template for profiling TCR beta VDJ and CDR3. Using its own MiXCR run on the reads, TCRdb lists one record per CDR3 protein. The sample consists of hundreds of thousands of distinct CDR3 sequences, around a third of them appearing once. Sequencing used sorted CD4+, CD8+, or CD8+CD57+ T cells (not recorded which) from PBMCs. The receptors derive from a human donor with aplastic anemia.

This clonotype was counted between two and nine times. The V and J genes are TRBV19 and TRBJ1-2; TRBD1 aligns across 8 bases. There are 12 residues in the CDR3. Germline V gene lookup returns CDR1 LNHDA and CDR2 SQIVND (reference sequence). Trimming removed 8 bases from V and 8 bases from J; junction bases left unmatched: 7. CDR3 sequence reads: CASVSGTGGYTF. The CDR3 DNA follows: TGTGCCAGTGTCTCAGGGACAGGCGGCTACACCTTC. Combining the CDR3 with reference TRBV19 and TRBJ1-2 gives the whole variable domain DGGITQSPKYLFRKEGQNVTLSCEQNLNHDAMYWYRQDPGQGLRLIYYSQIVNDFQKGDIAEGYSVSREKKESFPLTVTSAQKNPTAFYLCASVSGTGGYTFGSGTRLTVV.

This clonotype was observed a few times. The chain has TRBV20-1 and TRBJ1-1, with 8 bases identical to TRBD1. The CDR3 covers 15 residues. Germline CDR1 DFQATT, CDR2 SNEGSKA (reference sequence). Trimming at V came to 3 bases and at J to 5 bases, leaving 11 bases not matched to a gene. This CDR3 is CSASGSRGRLTEAFF. The CDR3 nucleotides read TGCAGTGCTAGTGGTTCCAGGGGGCGATTGACTGAAGCTTTCTTT.

This clonotype was detected ten times or more. This sequence joins TRBV12-3 or TRBV12-4 and TRBJ1-2, with TRBD1 matching 7 bases. V lost 3 bases, J lost 3 bases, and 4 bases stayed unmatched. The CDR3 covers 14 residues. CDR3 sequence (DNA): TGTGCCAGCAGTTTCGACAGGGAGGACTATGGCTACACCTTC. Residues: CASSFDREDYGYTF.

At least ten counts were recorded for this clonotype. The J gene is TRBJ2-3, the V gene TRBV2; 8 nucleotides agree with TRBD2. The germline CDR1 and CDR2 sequences are SNHLY and FYNNEI. With V trimmed by 5 bases and J by 4 bases, 5 bases remained unmatched. The CDR3 extends over 14 amino acids. For the CDR3, the DNA is TGTGCCAGCAGTTACGGGAGGGTTCCAGATACGCAGTATTTT. Amino acids: CASSYGRVPDTQYF.

This clonotype occurred a few times. The chain links TRBV25-1 to TRBJ2-7, with D possibly being TRBD2 (6 bases). Trimming stripped 5 bases from V and 2 bases from J, with 16 bases between. Germline V gene sequence: CDR1 MGHDK, CDR2 SYGVNS. This CDR3 spans 15 amino acids. The CDR3: CASSISPRGTYEQYF. The CDR3 DNA reads TGTGCCAGCAGTATATCCCCCCGGGGGACCTACGAGCAGTACTTC.

This clonotype was seen more than once but under ten times. V usage is TRBV29-1 and J usage is TRBJ2-6; 10 bases map to TRBD1. In germline, CDR1 is SQVTM, CDR2 ANQGSEA. V lost 0 bases, J lost 0 bases, and 5 bases stayed unmatched. CDR3 size: 18 residues. The CDR3 is CSVEDRTGGFSGANVLTF. CDR3 bases: TGCAGCGTTGAAGACAGGACAGGGGGTTTCTCTGGGGCCAACGTCCTGACTTTC. Complete variable domain (other parts from reference TRBV29-1 and TRBJ2-6): SAVISQKPSRDICQRGTSLTIQCQVDSQVTMMFWYRQQPGQSLTLIATANQGSEATYESGFVIDKFPISRPNLTFSTLTVSNMSPEDSSIYLCSVEDRTGGFSGANVLTFGAGSRLTVL.

Regarding this clonotype: Its ends do not fully match the called genes, so a read error is possible. The chain combines TRBV20-1 with TRBJ1-5, with D perhaps TRBD1 (5 bases). This CDR3 has 14 residues. The germline CDR1 and CDR2 sequences are DFQATT and SNEGSKA (reference sequence). CDR3 sequence: CSANRGDSDQPQHF. Written as DNA, the CDR3 is TGCAGTGCTAACCGGGGGGATAGCGATCAGCCCCAGCATTTT.

At least ten counts were recorded for this clonotype. The rearrangement joins TRBV24-1 to TRBJ2-1; the match to TRBD2 covers 11 bases. The germline V gene encodes CDR1 KGHDR and CDR2 SFDVKD. There are 16 residues in the CDR3. Unmatched junction bases numbered 8, after V lost 3 bases and J lost 8 bases. The CDR3 DNA reads TGTGCCACCAGTGATGGGACTAGCGGAAACGGGGATGAGCAGTTCTTC. Translated, it gives CATSDGTSGNGDEQFF.

The V call is TRBV7-8, the J call TRBJ2-7; D is possibly TRBD1 or TRBD2 (5 bases each). Germline assignment: CDR1 SGHVS and CDR2 FQNEAQ. Trimming stripped 5 bases from V and 3 bases from J, with 14 bases between. The CDR3 is 14 residues long. CDR3 DNA: TGTGCCAGCAGCCCAACGGGACGGGACTACGAGCAGTACTTC. This translates into CASSPTGRDYEQYF.

This chain connects TRBV12-3 or TRBV12-4 to TRBJ2-3, with D possibly TRBD1 on 6 matching bases. V was clipped by 4 bases and J by 0 bases, with 11 bases between them. The CDR3 sequence is 15 residues long. CDR3 region: CASSSGDPSTDTQYF. CDR3 DNA sequence: TGTGCCAGCAGTTCAGGGGACCCTAGCACAGATACGCAGTATTTT.

A remark on this clonotype: A much more abundant neighbour one base away suggests this may be a read error. This chain uses TRBV20-1 with TRBJ1-5, with 8 bases identical to TRBD1. Germline V gene lookup returns CDR1 DFQATT and CDR2 SNEGSKA (reference sequence). The junction had 9 bases not matched to a gene; V was cut back by 5 bases and J by 0 bases. This CDR3 contains 16 residues. In DNA form, the CDR3 reads TGCAGTGCTTCCGACCGACAGGGGTATAGCAATCAGCCCCAGCATTTT. This sequence encodes CSASDRQGYSNQPQHF.